This T cell receptor (beta chain) came from a study of T cell repertoires in cytomegalovirus infection. Study-level information: Carrying CMV and the relevant HLA type showed in public TCR beta signatures.

In TCRdb, the reads were re-called with MiXCR into one record per CDR3 protein. The sample lists roughly 500,000 distinct CDR3 sequences, approximately 11% occurring once. Findings and limits, study-wide: Using cumulative public TCR beta family frequency, the authors identified those who carried CMV together with the relevant HLA. Dominating the ex vivo response were HLA-C-restricted CMV-specific TCR beta clonotypes.

The CDR3 extends over 12 amino acids. From germline, CDR1 is DFQATT and CDR2 SNEGSKA (reference sequence). V shed 2 bases and J shed 5 bases, with 10 bases lying between them. Regarding this clonotype: Its antigen is as yet unknown.

The receptor was derived from a human donor in good health (CMV status not recorded). Some clones in this sample may be carry-over from other donors' samples. This chain joins TRBV20-1 and TRBJ2-7; tentative D call: TRBD2 (6 bases). The sequenced material came from PBMCs. In DNA form, the CDR3 reads TGCAGTGCTAGATGGGGGGAGAACGAGCAGTACTTC. Its translation: CSARWGENEQYF.